This TCR beta chain was sequenced for a study of identical twins. Whole-study findings and limits: Modelling underestimated the level of out-of-frame TCR alpha sharing observed in monozygotic twins. Invariant MAIT and iNKT cells could partly confound zero-insertion analyses. Low generation probability was overrepresented in out-of-frame alpha sequences shared by twins.

A note on this clonotype: Its antigen remains unidentified.

Template switching added a universal primer site; cDNA carried unique molecular identifiers. Via MiXCR, TCRdb re-called the 5' RACE reads, giving one row per CDR3 protein. The sample carries approximately 470,000 distinct CDR3 sequences, 12% to 15% recorded once. Germline loops: CDR1 SEHNR, CDR2 FQNEAQ (reference sequence). There are 14 residues in the CDR3. V was pared by 5 bases and J by 4 bases, with 12 bases between. These data also formed part of another study, on yellow fever vaccine responses in identical twins.

The V and J genes are TRBV7-9 and TRBJ1-5; D might be TRBD1 (5 bases). The specimen was CD4+ T cells sorted from blood. This receptor was taken from a woman under 30 in good health. CDR3: CASSDGTGNQPQHF. The CDR3 DNA sequence: TGTGCCAGCAGCGATGGGACGGGTAATCAGCCCCAGCATTTT.